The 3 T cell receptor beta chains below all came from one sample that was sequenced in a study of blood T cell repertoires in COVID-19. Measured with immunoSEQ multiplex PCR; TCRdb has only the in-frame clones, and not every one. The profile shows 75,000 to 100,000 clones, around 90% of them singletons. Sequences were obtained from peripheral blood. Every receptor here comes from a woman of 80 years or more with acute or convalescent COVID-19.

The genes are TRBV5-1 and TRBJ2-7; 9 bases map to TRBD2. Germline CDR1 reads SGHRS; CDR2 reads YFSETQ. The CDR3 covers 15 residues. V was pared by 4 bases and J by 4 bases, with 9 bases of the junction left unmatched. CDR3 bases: TGCGCCAGCAGCCCACCCAAAGCGGGAGGATACGAGCAGTACTTC. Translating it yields CASSPPKAGGYEQYF.

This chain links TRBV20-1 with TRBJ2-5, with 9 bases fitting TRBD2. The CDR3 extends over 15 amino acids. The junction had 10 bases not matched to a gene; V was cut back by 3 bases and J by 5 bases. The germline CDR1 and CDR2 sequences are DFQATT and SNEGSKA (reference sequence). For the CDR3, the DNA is TGCAGTGCTAGTGTAGCGGGAGCAGTTCCGGAGACCCAGTACTTC. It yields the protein CSASVAGAVPETQYF.

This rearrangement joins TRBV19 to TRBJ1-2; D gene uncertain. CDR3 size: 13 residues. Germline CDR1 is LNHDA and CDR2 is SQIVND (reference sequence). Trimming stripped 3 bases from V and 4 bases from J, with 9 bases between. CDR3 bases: TGTGCCAGTAGTATCCCCCCGAGCTATGGCTACACCTTC. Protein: CASSIPPSYGYTF. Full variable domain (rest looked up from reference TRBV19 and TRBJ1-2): DGGITQSPKYLFRKEGQNVTLSCEQNLNHDAMYWYRQDPGQGLRLIYYSQIVNDFQKGDIAEGYSVSREKKESFPLTVTSAQKNPTAFYLCASSIPPSYGYTFGSGTRLTVV.